This T cell receptor (beta chain) stems from a study of blood T cell repertoires in COVID-19. Study in general: The United States, Italy and Spain supplied acute and convalescent COVID-19 samples.

V lost 4 bases and J lost 4; bases outside the gene matches: 8. Germline V gene sequence: CDR1 SGHTS, CDR2 YDEGEE. This CDR3 has 15 residues. The authors' processing: Estimation of nucleated cell counts was performed using reference gene primer amplification. Measured with immunoSEQ multiplex PCR; TCRdb has only the in-frame clones, and not every one. From that table come the V and J calls and clone size; the DNA was used to work out D and trimming. The sample carries over 100,000 clones, approximately 82% recorded once. This chain links TRBV5-8 with TRBJ2-1; 7 bases are shared with TRBD1. Source material: peripheral blood. The receptor comes from a man aged 60 to 69 with active or convalescent COVID-19. CDR3 amino acids: CASSNDRDNYNEQFF. CDR3 coding DNA: TGTGCCAGCAGCAACGACAGGGACAATTACAATGAGCAGTTCTTC.